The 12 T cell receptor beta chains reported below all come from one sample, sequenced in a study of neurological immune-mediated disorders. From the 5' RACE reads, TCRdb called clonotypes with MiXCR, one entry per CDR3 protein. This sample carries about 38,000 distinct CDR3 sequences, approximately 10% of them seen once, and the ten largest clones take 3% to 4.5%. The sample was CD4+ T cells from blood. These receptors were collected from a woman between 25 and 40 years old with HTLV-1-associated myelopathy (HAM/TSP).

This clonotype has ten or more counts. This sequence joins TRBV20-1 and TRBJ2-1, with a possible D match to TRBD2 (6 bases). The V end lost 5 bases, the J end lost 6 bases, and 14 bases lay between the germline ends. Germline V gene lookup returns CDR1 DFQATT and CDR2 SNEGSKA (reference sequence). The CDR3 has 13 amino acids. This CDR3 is CSAGSSAGNEQFF. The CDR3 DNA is TGCAGTGCTGGATCTAGCGCAGGCAATGAGCAGTTCTTC.

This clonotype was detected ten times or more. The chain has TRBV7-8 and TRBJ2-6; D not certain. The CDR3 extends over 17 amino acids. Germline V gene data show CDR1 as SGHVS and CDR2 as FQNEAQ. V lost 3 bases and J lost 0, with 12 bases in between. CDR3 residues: CASSFVRTTSGANVLTF. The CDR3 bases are TGTGCCAGCAGCTTTGTCAGAACTACCTCTGGGGCCAACGTCCTGACTTTC.

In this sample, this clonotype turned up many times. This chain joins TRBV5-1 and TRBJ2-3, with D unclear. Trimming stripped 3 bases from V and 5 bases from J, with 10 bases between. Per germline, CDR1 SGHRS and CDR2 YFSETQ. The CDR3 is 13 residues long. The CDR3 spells CASSSASRDTQYF. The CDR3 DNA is TGCGCCAGCAGCTCCGCAAGCCGAGATACGCAGTATTTT.

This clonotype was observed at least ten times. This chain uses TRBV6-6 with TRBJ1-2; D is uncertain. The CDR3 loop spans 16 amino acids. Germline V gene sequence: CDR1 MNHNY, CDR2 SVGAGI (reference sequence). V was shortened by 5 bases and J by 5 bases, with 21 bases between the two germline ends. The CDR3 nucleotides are TGTGCCAGCAGTGACACCGCCCCGGCGGGAGGGTATGGCTACACCTTC. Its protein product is CASSDTAPAGGYGYTF.

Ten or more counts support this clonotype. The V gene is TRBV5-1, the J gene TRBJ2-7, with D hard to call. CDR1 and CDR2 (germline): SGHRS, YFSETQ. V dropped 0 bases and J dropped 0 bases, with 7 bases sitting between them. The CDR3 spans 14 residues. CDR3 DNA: TGCGCCAGCAGCTTGGGCCCGAGCTCCTACGAGCAGTACTTC. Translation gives CASSLGPSSYEQYF. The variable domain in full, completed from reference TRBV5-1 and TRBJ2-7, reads KAGVTQTPRYLIKTRGQQVTLSCSPISGHRSVSWYQQTPGQGLQFLFEYFSETQRNKGNFPGRFSGRQFSNSRSEMNVSTLELGDSALYLCASSLGPSSYEQYFGPGTRLTVT.

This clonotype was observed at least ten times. This CDR3 reads CSARDSPTGELFF. The CDR3 DNA is TGCAGTGCTAGAGATTCCCCCACCGGGGAGCTGTTTTTT. This sequence joins TRBV20-1 and TRBJ2-2; D is unresolved. V shed 0 bases and J shed 4 bases, with 6 bases lying between them. CDR3 length equals 13 residues. In germline, CDR1 is DFQATT, CDR2 SNEGSKA (reference sequence).

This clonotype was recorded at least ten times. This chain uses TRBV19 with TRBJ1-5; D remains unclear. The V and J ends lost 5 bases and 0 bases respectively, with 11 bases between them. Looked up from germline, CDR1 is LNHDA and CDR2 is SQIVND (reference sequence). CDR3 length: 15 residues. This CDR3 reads CASSLQSDSNQPQHF. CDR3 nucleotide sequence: TGTGCCAGTAGTCTCCAGTCCGATAGCAATCAGCCCCAGCATTTT. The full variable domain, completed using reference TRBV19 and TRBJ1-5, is DGGITQSPKYLFRKEGQNVTLSCEQNLNHDAMYWYRQDPGQGLRLIYYSQIVNDFQKGDIAEGYSVSREKKESFPLTVTSAQKNPTAFYLCASSLQSDSNQPQHFGDGTRLSIL.

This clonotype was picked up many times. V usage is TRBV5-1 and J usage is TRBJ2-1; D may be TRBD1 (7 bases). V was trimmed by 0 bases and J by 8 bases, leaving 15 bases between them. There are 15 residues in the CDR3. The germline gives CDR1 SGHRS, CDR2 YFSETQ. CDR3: CASSLGQGLSHEQFF. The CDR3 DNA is TGCGCCAGCAGCTTGGGACAGGGACTCAGCCATGAGCAGTTCTTC.

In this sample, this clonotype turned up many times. The CDR3 sequence is CASSPASGGTNVLTF. CDR3 coding DNA: TGTGCCAGCTCACCCGCCTCGGGGGGGACCAACGTCCTGACTTTC. The genes are TRBV18 and TRBJ2-6, with 8 bases matching TRBD2. This CDR3 spans 15 amino acids. CDR1 is KGHSH and CDR2 is LQKENI in the germline V gene. V dropped 3 bases and J dropped 8; count of bases not matched to a gene: 6.

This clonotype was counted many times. This CDR3 is CASSARWGKNTEAFF. CDR3 nucleotides: TGTGCCAGCAGCGCCCGTTGGGGGAAGAACACTGAAGCTTTCTTT. J is TRBJ1-1 and V is TRBV7-9, with D perhaps TRBD1 (5 bases). Germline loops: CDR1 SEHNR, CDR2 FQNEAQ (reference sequence). This CDR3 is 15 amino acids long. V lost 5 bases and J lost 1, with 14 bases in between. Using reference TRBV7-9 and TRBJ1-1 for the parts outside the CDR3, the full variable domain is DTGVSQNPRHKITKRGQNVTFRCDPISEHNRLYWYRQTLGQGPEFLTYFQNEAQLEKSRLLSDRFSAERPKGSFSTLEIQRTEQGDSAMYLCASSARWGKNTEAFFGQGTRLTVV.

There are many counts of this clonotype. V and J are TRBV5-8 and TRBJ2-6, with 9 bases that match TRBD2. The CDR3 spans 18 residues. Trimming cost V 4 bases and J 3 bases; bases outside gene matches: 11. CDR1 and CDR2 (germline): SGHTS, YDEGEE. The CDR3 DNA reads TGTGCCAGCAGCCCTCGGGCGGGGGGGCCGCGTGGGGCCAACGTCCTGACTTTC. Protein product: CASSPRAGGPRGANVLTF.

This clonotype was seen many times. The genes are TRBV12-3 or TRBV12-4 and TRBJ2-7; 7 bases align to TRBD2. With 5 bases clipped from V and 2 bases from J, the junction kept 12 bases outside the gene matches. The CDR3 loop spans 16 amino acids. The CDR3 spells CASSRGLSGPAYEQYF. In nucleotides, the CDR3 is TGTGCCAGCAGTCGGGGTCTTAGCGGGCCGGCCTACGAGCAGTACTTC.